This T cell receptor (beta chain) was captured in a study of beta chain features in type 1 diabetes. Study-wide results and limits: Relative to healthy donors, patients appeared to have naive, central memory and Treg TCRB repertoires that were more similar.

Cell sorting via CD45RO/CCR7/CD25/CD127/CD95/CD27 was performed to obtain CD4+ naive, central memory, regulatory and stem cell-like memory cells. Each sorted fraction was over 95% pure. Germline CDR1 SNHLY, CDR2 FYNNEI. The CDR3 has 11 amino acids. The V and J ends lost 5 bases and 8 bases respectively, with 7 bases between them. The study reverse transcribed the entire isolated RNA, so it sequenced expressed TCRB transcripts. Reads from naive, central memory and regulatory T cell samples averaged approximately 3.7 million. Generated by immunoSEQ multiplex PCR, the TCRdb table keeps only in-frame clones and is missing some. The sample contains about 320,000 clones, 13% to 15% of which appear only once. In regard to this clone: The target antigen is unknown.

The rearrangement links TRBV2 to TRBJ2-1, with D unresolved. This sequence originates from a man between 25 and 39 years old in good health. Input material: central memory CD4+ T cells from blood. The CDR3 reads CASSYKYEQFF. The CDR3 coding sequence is TGTGCCAGCAGTTACAAATATGAGCAGTTCTTC.